The TCR beta chain described here comes from a study of control samples from healthy donors and cancer patients. Assay used: immunoSEQ multiplex PCR; TCRdb lists only in-frame clones, some missing. This table has some 140,000 clones, roughly 94% appearing once. Germline V gene data show CDR1 as KGHDR and CDR2 as SFDVKD. The V gene lost 7 bases and the J gene lost 8 bases, with 13 bases spanning the gap. The CDR3 runs 12 residues. Sequenced material: blood. The sequence came from a man aged 40-49 years in good health. This sequence joins TRBV24-1 and TRBJ1-2, with a possible D match to TRBD1 (6 bases). CDR3 region: CATSPPQGGYTF. In nucleotides, the CDR3 is TGTGCCACCAGCCCCCCACAGGGCGGCTACACCTTC.